In its sample, the clone carrying this TCR beta chain was seen a few times. Its matching antigen is unknown. These data come from a study of T cell responses to AZD1222 COVID-19 vaccine. The study's findings and limits: Within unmutated variant regions lay the reported targets of nearly half of spike-specific TCRs. Donor demographics were predominantly white British with a female majority; clonal diversity may be underestimated.

Sequenced by immunoSEQ multiplex PCR; TCRdb stores in-frame clones only, minus some. This table holds around 90,000 clones, 88% found once. CDR1 is SGHVS and CDR2 is FNYEAQ in the germline V gene. Trimming cost V 5 bases and J 1 base; bases outside gene matches: 8. There are 18 residues in the CDR3. The TCR originated in an adult in good health. The rearrangement uses TRBV7-6 and TRBJ1-4, with 12 positions matching TRBD1. The source material was peripheral blood, sampled on day 0 of AZD1222 vaccination. CDR3 in DNA: TGTGCCAGCAGCCAACCGGGACAGGGGGCCAAAACTAATGAAAAACTGTTTTTT. Encoded protein: CASSQPGQGAKTNEKLFF.